This T cell receptor beta chain was recorded in a study of T cells in Graves' hyperthyroidism and ophthalmopathy. Overall study context: Any treatment followed the collection of peripheral blood at initial diagnosis. Findings and caveats of the study: Most thyroid clonotypes expanded above 0.001 appeared in blood too. Stable hyperthyroidism was told apart from ophthalmopathy by a model built on 13 V-J features.

It was RNA transcripts that yielded the amplified TCR beta CDR3 regions. HTBI primers drove first-round RT-PCR of the TCR CDR3. From the multiplex PCR reads, TCRdb called clonotypes with MiXCR, one entry per CDR3 protein. The data show a few hundred thousand distinct CDR3 sequences, under 25% seen once. The germline CDR1 and CDR2 sequences are SGDLS and YYNGEE. Between the trimmed V and J ends, which lost 6 bases and 4 bases, there was a span of 19 bases. The CDR3 loop spans 15 amino acids. About this clonotype: Its antigen is currently unknown.

This TCR was sampled from a man younger than 30 with Graves' hyperthyroidism. The sequenced sample was blood. The chain employs TRBV9 and TRBJ1-2; maybe TRBD1 (5 bases). The chain's CDR3 is CASTPGGTGLYGYTF. The CDR3 region has the DNA TGTGCCAGCACCCCAGGAGGGACGGGGCTCTATGGCTACACCTTC.